Shown below are 28 T cell receptor beta chains from a single sample sequenced in a study of identical twins. MiXCR was run by TCRdb on the 5' RACE reads, yielding one entry per CDR3 protein. The table has 500,000 to 550,000 distinct CDR3 sequences, around 20% seen once; the top ten hold 0.91%. This same sample was also taken into another study, of T cells expressing NK-cell markers.

Sequencing input: CD4+ T cells sorted from blood. The receptors derive from a woman between 18 and 29 years old in good health.

The chain is built from TRBV20-1 and TRBJ1-1; D unclear. Germline V CDR1 and CDR2: DFQATT, SNEGSKA (reference sequence). The CDR3 is 13 residues long. Trimming removed 1 base from V and 5 bases from J, with 11 bases in between. Here the CDR3 DNA reads TGCAGTGCTAGAGGGGTAGGAGGGACTGAAGCTTTCTTT. It specifies CSARGVGGTEAFF.

The rearrangement links TRBV20-1 to TRBJ2-1; D gene uncertain. The CDR3 runs to 11 residues. Germline CDR1 is DFQATT and CDR2 is SNEGSKA (reference sequence). The germline V and J ends were trimmed by 3 bases and 11 bases, with 11 bases remaining between them. CDR3 nucleotide sequence: TGCAGTGCTAGTTTCATCGGTCAGCAGTTCTTC. It translates to CSASFIGQQFF.

This clonotype occurred a few times. The chain uses TRBV7-7 and TRBJ1-2; the D is unclear. V lost 3 bases and J 8 bases, leaving 16 bases between the germline ends. Germline V lookup: CDR1 SSHAT, CDR2 FNYEAQ (reference sequence). The CDR3 totals 14 residues. CDR3 coding DNA: TGTGCCAGCAGCTTTTTCATCTGGTCGTACGGCTACACCTTC. The encoded protein is CASSFFIWSYGYTF.

The rearrangement links TRBV4-3 to TRBJ1-1; no reliable D call. This CDR3 region has 13 residues. Trimming shortened V by 1 base and J by 5 bases, and 8 bases separated the two germline ends. Germline lookup yields CDR1 LGHNA and CDR2 YSLEER. This CDR3 is CASSQAGITEAFF. The CDR3, as DNA: TGCGCCAGCAGCCAAGCGGGTATAACTGAAGCTTTCTTT.

This clonotype has more than one count but fewer than ten. The CDR3 reads CASSQNSGANVLTF. CDR3 DNA sequence: TGTGCCAGCAGCCAAAACTCTGGGGCCAACGTCCTGACTTTC. The chain uses TRBV3-1 and TRBJ2-6; D gene uncertain. Trimming took 2 bases from V and 0 from J, leaving 2 bases between them. Germline loops: CDR1 LGHDT, CDR2 YNNKEL (reference sequence). The length of the CDR3 is 14 residues.

This chain joins TRBV20-1 and TRBJ2-3; possibly TRBD1 for D (5 bases). CDR1 and CDR2 from the germline V gene are DFQATT and SNEGSKA (reference sequence). V lost 1 base to trimming and J lost 2 bases, with 10 bases between them. The CDR3 sequence is 14 residues long. The CDR3 here is CSARGGGNTDTQYF. CDR3 nucleotide sequence: TGCAGTGCTAGAGGGGGCGGAAACACAGATACGCAGTATTTT.

This chain uses TRBV15 with TRBJ1-4; no clear D gene. This CDR3 has 18 amino acids. V was cut by 0 bases and J by 3 bases, with 17 bases left in between. Germline V lookup: CDR1 LNHNV, CDR2 YYDKDF (reference sequence). CDR3 nucleotide sequence: TGTGCCACCAGCAGAGACCCCTCTTGGGCGGCGGCTAATGAAAAACTGTTTTTT. The encoded protein is CATSRDPSWAAANEKLFF.

This clonotype was recorded a few times. The J gene is TRBJ2-1, the V gene TRBV20-1; TRBD2 agrees at 11 bases. V shed 4 bases, J shed 7 bases, and the junction held 9 bases outside the gene matches. This CDR3 is 15 amino acids long. CDR1 is DFQATT and CDR2 is SNEGSKA in the germline V gene (reference sequence). The CDR3 here is CSAMFPGLAVNEQFF. For the CDR3, the DNA is TGCAGTGCTATGTTTCCGGGACTAGCGGTGAATGAGCAGTTCTTC.

J is TRBJ2-1 and V is TRBV12-3 or TRBV12-4, with 16 bases lining up with TRBD2. The CDR3 totals 15 residues. The J segment lost 12 bases and the V segment lost 5 bases, leaving 7 bases of the junction unmatched. CDR3 nucleotide sequence: TGTGCCAGCAGTCCAGGGGGGACTAGCGGGGGGGCGCAGTTCTTC. The encoded protein is CASSPGGTSGGAQFF.

In its sample, this clonotype was seen once. CDR3 nucleotides: TGTGCCAGCAGCGATAGGACATCCTCTGGAAACACCATATATTTT. Protein sequence: CASSDRTSSGNTIYF. V usage is TRBV5-6 and J usage is TRBJ1-3, with D possibly TRBD1 on 5 matching bases. V was clipped by 4 bases and J by 0 bases, with 11 bases between them. The V gene's germline CDR1 is SGHDT and CDR2 YYEEEE. The CDR3 length is 15 residues.

There are many counts of this clonotype. This chain joins TRBV5-1 and TRBJ2-3, with TRBD2 identical over 8 bases. V gave up 0 bases and J gave up 4 bases; unmatched junction bases: 4. From germline, CDR1 is SGHRS and CDR2 YFSETQ. This CDR3 is 15 amino acids long. The CDR3 region is CASSLVSGRSDTQYF. The CDR3 coding sequence is TGCGCCAGCAGCTTGGTAAGCGGGAGATCAGATACGCAGTATTTT.

This chain joins TRBV19 and TRBJ2-6, with D possibly matching TRBD1 (6 bases). The germline V and J ends were trimmed by 5 bases and 3 bases, with 17 bases remaining between them. The CDR3 sequence is 17 residues long. Germline CDR1 reads LNHDA; CDR2 reads SQIVND (reference sequence). This chain's CDR3 is CASSDGGAPVGANVLTF. The CDR3 DNA follows: TGTGCCAGTAGTGATGGGGGCGCGCCGGTTGGGGCCAACGTCCTGACTTTC.

V gene TRBV12-3 or TRBV12-4 combines with J gene TRBJ2-3; no clear D. The CDR3 extends over 11 amino acids. V dropped 6 bases and J dropped 12 bases, with 13 bases sitting between them. The CDR3 coding sequence is TGTGCCAGCAGCCCTCGCGGCTTTCAGTATTTT. It yields the protein CASSPRGFQYF.

This clonotype was recorded a few times. The J gene is TRBJ2-5, the V gene TRBV7-9, with 7 nucleotides matching TRBD1. The CDR3 is 15 amino acids. Germline V gives CDR1 SEHNR, CDR2 FQNEAQ (reference sequence). The J segment lost 1 base and the V segment lost 5 bases, leaving 7 bases of the junction unmatched. This chain's CDR3 is CASSRPTGTQETQYF. The CDR3 DNA sequence: TGTGCCAGCAGCCGACCGACAGGGACCCAAGAGACCCAGTACTTC.

DNA for the CDR3: TGTGCCAGCAGCTCATGGAGCACCGGGGAGCTGTTTTTT. Protein product: CASSSWSTGELFF. The chain employs TRBV5-5 and TRBJ2-2; D gene ambiguous. Trimming took 3 bases from V and 4 from J, leaving 7 bases between them. Germline CDR1 reads SGHKS; CDR2 reads YYEKEE (reference sequence). The CDR3 loop spans 13 amino acids.

The chain joins TRBV12-3 or TRBV12-4 to TRBJ1-1; D possibly corresponds to TRBD1 (5 bases). Trimming removed 3 bases from V and 6 bases from J, with 14 bases in between. The CDR3 extends over 14 amino acids. CDR3 bases: TGTGCCAGCAGTTTCGGGGTGACGGGGCCTGAAGCTTTCTTT. This sequence encodes CASSFGVTGPEAFF.

The V and J genes are TRBV6-5 and TRBJ2-1; 9 positions match TRBD2. The V and J ends lost 2 bases and 10 bases, in that order; junction bases with no gene match: 6. CDR3 length: 14 residues. From germline, CDR1 is MNHEY and CDR2 SVGAGI. CDR3 protein: CASSYKRGAGEQFF. The CDR3 DNA follows: TGTGCCAGCAGTTACAAGCGGGGGGCAGGGGAGCAGTTCTTC.

CDR3 amino acids: CSATGGSKNEQFF. The CDR3 region has the DNA TGCAGTGCTACGGGCGGGAGTAAAAATGAGCAGTTCTTC. The chain has TRBV20-1 and TRBJ2-1; 7 bases align to TRBD2. After removal of 4 bases from V and 7 bases from J, the junction contained 7 bases not matched to a gene. There are 13 residues in the CDR3. The germline CDR1 and CDR2 sequences are DFQATT and SNEGSKA (reference sequence).

This rearrangement joins TRBV9 to TRBJ2-7, with D uncertain. The V end lost 0 bases, the J end lost 6 bases, and 13 bases lay between the germline ends. Germline lookup yields CDR1 SGDLS and CDR2 YYNGEE. There are 14 residues in the CDR3. CDR3 sequence: CASSVDQVPGEQYF. In nucleotides, the CDR3 is TGTGCCAGCAGCGTAGACCAGGTTCCGGGCGAGCAGTACTTC.

This clonotype was found a few times. The chain has TRBV20-1 and TRBJ1-5; D uncertain. The CDR3 runs to 12 residues. V was shortened by 2 bases and J by 5 bases, with 7 bases between the two germline ends. Germline loops: CDR1 DFQATT, CDR2 SNEGSKA (reference sequence). CDR3 protein: CSARRQDQPQHF. Here the CDR3 DNA reads TGCAGTGCTAGACGCCAGGATCAGCCCCAGCATTTT.

The chain links TRBV7-9 to TRBJ1-1, with TRBD1 matching 7 bases. V lost 5 bases, J lost 2 bases, and 11 bases stayed unmatched. The CDR3 has 16 amino acids. The V gene's germline CDR1 is SEHNR and CDR2 FQNEAQ (reference sequence). The CDR3 coding sequence is TGTGCCAGCAGCGAAATGAACAGGGGACAAAACACTGAAGCTTTCTTT. Its translation: CASSEMNRGQNTEAFF.

The rearrangement uses TRBV5-1 and TRBJ2-7; no definite D call. The CDR3 is 15 residues long. V lost 0 bases and J lost 0, with 10 bases in between. Germline-derived CDR1 and CDR2 are SGHRS and YFSETQ. The CDR3 loop reads CASSLASQYSYEQYF. For the CDR3, the DNA is TGCGCCAGCAGCTTGGCATCCCAGTACTCCTACGAGCAGTACTTC.

The chain couples TRBV20-1 to TRBJ2-7, with D tentatively TRBD2 (6 bases). CDR1 is DFQATT and CDR2 is SNEGSKA in the germline V gene (reference sequence). V shed 3 bases and J shed 0 bases, with 12 bases lying between them. This CDR3 region has 14 residues. CDR3 nucleotides: TGCAGTGCTAGTAAGGTAGCGGACTCCTACGAGCAGTACTTC. Translated: CSASKVADSYEQYF.

This clonotype was counted between two and nine times. The J gene is TRBJ2-1, the V gene TRBV5-5; D may be TRBD2 (5 bases). V dropped 4 bases and J dropped 7 bases, with 15 bases sitting between them. CDR3 length equals 14 residues. Looked up from germline, CDR1 is SGHKS and CDR2 is YYEKEE (reference sequence). The CDR3: CASSTNGNSNEQFF. For the CDR3, the DNA is TGTGCCAGCAGCACCAACGGGAATTCGAATGAGCAGTTCTTC.

The chain carries TRBV7-6 and TRBJ2-7; 10 bases are a match to TRBD2. The CDR3 is made up of 15 amino acids. The ends lost 5 bases at V and 3 bases at J; junction bases unmatched: 7. Germline CDR1 reads SGHVS; CDR2 reads FNYEAQ. The CDR3 here is CASSRLAGENYEQYF. In nucleotides, the CDR3 is TGTGCCAGCAGCAGACTAGCGGGCGAGAACTACGAGCAGTACTTC.

The V and J genes are TRBV12-3 or TRBV12-4 and TRBJ2-5, with D perhaps given as TRBD1 or TRBD2 (5 bases each). This CDR3 is 14 amino acids long. Trimming pared 11 bases from V and 5 bases from J, leaving 21 bases between. CDR3 amino acids: CAGSPGPYTETQYF. The DNA for the CDR3 is TGTGCCGGTTCCCCGGGGCCTTATACTGAGACCCAGTACTTC.

This clonotype was seen a few times. This sequence joins TRBV7-6 and TRBJ2-7; D is ambiguous. The length of the CDR3 is 13 residues. The V gene lost 3 bases and the J gene lost 2 bases, with 8 bases spanning the gap. Per the germline V gene, CDR1 is SGHVS and CDR2 is FNYEAQ. The CDR3 region is CASSFQDPYEQYF. The CDR3 nucleotides read TGTGCCAGCAGCTTCCAGGATCCCTACGAGCAGTACTTC.

The V and J genes are TRBV20-1 and TRBJ2-7; no reliable D call. The CDR3 runs 16 residues. The V gene lost 3 bases and the J gene lost 2 bases, with 20 bases spanning the gap. Germline V lookup: CDR1 DFQATT, CDR2 SNEGSKA (reference sequence). In DNA, the CDR3 is TGCAGTGCTAGCCAGCACCGTATAGCAATCCCCTACGAGCAGTACTTC. Translated: CSASQHRIAIPYEQYF.